These 17 T cell receptor beta chains originate from one sample sequenced in a study of blood T cell repertoires in COVID-19. The protocol was immunoSEQ multiplex PCR, while the TCRdb copy is restricted to in-frame clones and leaves out a portion. This table holds approximately 250,000 clones, over 80% found once. The sample was PBMCs or T cells enriched from blood (not recorded which). The source of these receptors is a woman under 40 with acute COVID-19.

The rearrangement joins TRBV28 to TRBJ1-2; D ambiguous. The CDR3 is 15 amino acids. V shed 6 bases and J shed 8 bases, with 22 bases lying between them. The germline V gene has CDR1 MDHEN and CDR2 SYDVKM. CDR3 amino acids: CASSPMLPTWAGYTF. In DNA form, the CDR3 reads TGTGCCAGCAGCCCAATGCTACCGACCTGGGCCGGCTACACCTTC.

The gene calls are TRBV9 and TRBJ2-3, with 8 bases that match TRBD2. This CDR3 region has 15 residues. Unmatched junction bases numbered 4, after V lost 0 bases and J lost 4 bases. Per germline, CDR1 SGDLS and CDR2 YYNGEE. The CDR3 bases are TGTGCCAGCAGCGTAGACGGGAGGGGGGCAGATACGCAGTATTTT. Encoded protein: CASSVDGRGADTQYF.

V and J are TRBV9 and TRBJ1-5; 7 positions agree with TRBD1. V lost 0 bases to trimming and J lost 9 bases; unmatched junction nucleotides: 9. CDR1 SGDLS and CDR2 YYNGEE come from the germline V gene. This CDR3 has 15 amino acids. CDR3: CASSVGVGQSSPQHF. The CDR3 bases are TGTGCCAGCAGCGTAGGTGTGGGACAGTCCTCGCCCCAGCATTTT.

V gene TRBV7-2 combines with J gene TRBJ1-6; 7 positions match TRBD1. The CDR3 is made up of 15 amino acids. CDR1 and CDR2 (germline): SGHTA, FQGNSA. Germline trimming cut 5 bases from V and 7 bases from J; bases unmatched to any gene: 8. CDR3 DNA sequence: TGTGCCAGCAGCCCGGGACAGAGTCTGAATTCACCCCTCCACTTT. Amino acids: CASSPGQSLNSPLHF.

The chain joins TRBV7-9 to TRBJ1-5; the match to TRBD1 covers 9 bases. CDR1 SEHNR and CDR2 FQNEAQ come from the germline V gene (reference sequence). This CDR3 is built from 16 residues. V shed 5 bases, J shed 3 bases, and the junction held 8 bases outside the gene matches. The CDR3 sequence is CASSLRQGGINQPQHF. Written as DNA, the CDR3 is TGTGCCAGCAGCCTACGACAGGGGGGAATCAATCAGCCCCAGCATTTT.

The rearrangement joins TRBV24-1 to TRBJ2-7, with 7 nucleotides matching TRBD2. J lost 2 bases, V lost 3 bases, and 6 bases had no gene match. Germline-derived CDR1 and CDR2 are KGHDR and SFDVKD. The CDR3 spans 15 residues. The CDR3 sequence is CATSDPVAGAYEQYF. The CDR3 DNA sequence: TGTGCCACCAGTGATCCGGTAGCGGGCGCCTACGAGCAGTACTTC.

This chain links TRBV3-1 (or the pseudogene TRBV3-2) with TRBJ2-1; possible D gene TRBD2, 6 bases. The CDR3 loop spans 15 amino acids. Germline-derived CDR1 and CDR2 are LGHDT and YNNKEL (reference sequence). The germline V and J ends were trimmed by 0 bases and 6 bases, with 12 bases remaining between them. The DNA for the CDR3 is TGTGCCAGCAGCCAAGAGTGGGACTCAAGCAATGAGCAGTTCTTC. Its translation: CASSQEWDSSNEQFF.

The chain has TRBV10-3 and TRBJ2-7; no clear D gene. V was pared by 3 bases and J by 1 base, with 10 bases between. CDR3 length: 14 residues. In germline, CDR1 is ENHRY, CDR2 SYGVKD. The CDR3 protein is CAISDLDHSYEQYF. In nucleotides, the CDR3 is TGTGCCATCAGTGATCTAGACCATTCCTACGAGCAGTACTTC.

The rearrangement joins TRBV4-3 to TRBJ2-1, with 10 bases lining up with TRBD2. The CDR3 has 16 residues. From germline, CDR1 is LGHNA and CDR2 YSLEER. Unmatched junction bases numbered 9, after V lost 5 bases and J lost 5 bases. CDR3 nucleotides: TGCGCCAGCAGCTACCTAGCGGGAGCTAACAACAATGAGCAGTTCTTC. This sequence encodes CASSYLAGANNNEQFF.

This chain uses TRBV6-2 or TRBV6-3 with TRBJ2-7; TRBD1 aligns across 9 bases. Germline V lookup: CDR1 MNHEY, CDR2 SVGEGT. The J segment lost 1 base and the V segment lost 0 bases, leaving 10 bases of the junction unmatched. The CDR3 loop spans 18 amino acids. CDR3: CASSYSNAGQGLSYEQYF. The CDR3 DNA is TGTGCCAGCAGTTACTCGAACGCGGGACAGGGCCTTTCCTACGAGCAGTACTTC.

The J gene is TRBJ2-1, the V gene TRBV27, with 9 bases matching TRBD2. CDR3 size: 13 residues. CDR1 MNHEY and CDR2 SMNVEV come from the germline V gene (reference sequence). The J segment lost 4 bases and the V segment lost 8 bases, leaving 3 bases of the junction unmatched. The CDR3 DNA follows: TGTGCCAGCTGTAGCGGGAGTTACAATGAGCAGTTCTTC. This translates into CASCSGSYNEQFF.

This chain links TRBV5-4 with TRBJ2-1; 7 bases agree with TRBD2. In germline, CDR1 is SGHNT, CDR2 YYREEE (reference sequence). CDR3 size: 15 residues. J gave up 8 bases and V 5 bases, and 13 bases lay outside the gene matches. CDR3 in DNA: TGTGCCAGCAGGGGAGGGAGCTCGGTTGGGGATGAGCAGTTCTTC. Translation gives CASRGGSSVGDEQFF.

The V and J genes are TRBV30 and TRBJ1-4; the D is unclear. Germline CDR1 is GTSNPN and CDR2 is SVGIG (reference sequence). V was shortened by 8 bases and J by 6 bases, with 13 bases between the two germline ends. The length of the CDR3 is 12 residues. The CDR3 loop reads CALRGRDEKLFF. CDR3 sequence (DNA): TGTGCCCTTAGAGGGAGGGATGAAAAACTGTTTTTT. The variable domain in full, with the rest retrieved from reference TRBV30 and TRBJ1-4, is SQTIHQWPATLVQPVGSPLSLECTVEGTSNPNLYWYRQAAGRGLQLLFYSVGIGQISSEVPQNLSASRPQDRQFILSSKKLLLSDSGFYLCALRGRDEKLFFGSGTQLSVL.

The genes are TRBV28 and TRBJ1-2, with D unresolved. The CDR3 is made up of 15 amino acids. The germline CDR1 and CDR2 sequences are MDHEN and SYDVKM. Between the trimmed V and J ends, which lost 4 bases and 8 bases, there was a span of 20 bases. The CDR3, as DNA: TGTGCCAGCAGTTCAGCTCCGACGGCCCGGGGAGGCTACACCTTC. Amino acid sequence: CASSSAPTARGGYTF.

The gene calls are TRBV2 and TRBJ2-5; TRBD1 aligns across 9 bases. The CDR3 spans 17 residues. Trimming took 2 bases from V and 3 from J; bases not matched to a gene: 10. From germline, CDR1 is SNHLY and CDR2 FYNNEI. The CDR3, as DNA: TGTGCCAGCAGTGAATTCCCCACATGGACAGGGGAAGAGACCCAGTACTTC. It yields the protein CASSEFPTWTGEETQYF.

V gene TRBV10-3 combines with J gene TRBJ2-2, with 10 bases that match TRBD1. The germline CDR1 and CDR2 sequences are ENHRY and SYGVKD. This CDR3 is 14 amino acids long. Germline trimming cut 10 bases from V and 3 bases from J; bases unmatched to any gene: 5. The CDR3 spells CATTGGADTGELFF. DNA of the CDR3: TGTGCCACGACAGGGGGCGCGGACACCGGGGAGCTGTTTTTT.

The chain recombines TRBV9 with TRBJ2-1; D perhaps matches TRBD2 (5 bases). The CDR3 contains 15 residues. V lost 0 bases, J lost 2 bases, and 9 bases lay in between. CDR1 is SGDLS, CDR2 YYNGEE, per germline. As DNA, the CDR3 is TGTGCCAGCAGCGTAGATGTGGGAGCCTACAATGAGCAGTTCTTC. Translated: CASSVDVGAYNEQFF.